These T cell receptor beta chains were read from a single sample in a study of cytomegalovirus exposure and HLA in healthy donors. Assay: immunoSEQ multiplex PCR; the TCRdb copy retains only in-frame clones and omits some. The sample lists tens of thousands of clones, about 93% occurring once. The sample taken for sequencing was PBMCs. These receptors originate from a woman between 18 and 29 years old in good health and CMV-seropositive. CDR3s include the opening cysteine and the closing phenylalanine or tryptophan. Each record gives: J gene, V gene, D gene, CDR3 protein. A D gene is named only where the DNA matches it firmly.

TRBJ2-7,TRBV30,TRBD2,CAWSLAGGYEQYF
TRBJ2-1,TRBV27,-,CASRPGEGYNEQFF
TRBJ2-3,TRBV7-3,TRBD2,CASSLSPGLGTDTQYF
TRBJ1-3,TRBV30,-,CAWTPGYSGNTIYF
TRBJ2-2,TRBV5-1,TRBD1,CASSSGPGQLTGELFF
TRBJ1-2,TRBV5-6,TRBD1,CASSTWTGSANYGYTF
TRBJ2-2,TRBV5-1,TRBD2,CASSLLAATNTGELFF
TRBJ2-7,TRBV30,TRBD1,CAWNRQGAYEQYF
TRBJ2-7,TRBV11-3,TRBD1,CASSLPGQGGMSYEQYF
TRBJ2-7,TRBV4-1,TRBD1,CASSQRQGTYEQYF
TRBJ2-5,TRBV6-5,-,CASSGSGVETQYF
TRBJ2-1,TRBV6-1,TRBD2,CASSAASGGAVDEQFF
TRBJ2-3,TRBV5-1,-,CASSLAGTLDTQYF
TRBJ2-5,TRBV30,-,CAWSVNIRGAGETQYF
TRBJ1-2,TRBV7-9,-,CASSPMSAYGYTF
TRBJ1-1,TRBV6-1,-,CATQPWAALTEAFF
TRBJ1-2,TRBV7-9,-,CASRDSSFGDGYTF
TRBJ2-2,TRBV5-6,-,CASSYGSGSGELFF
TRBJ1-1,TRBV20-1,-,CSASVRTEAFF
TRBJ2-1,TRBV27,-,CASSKGPQQFF
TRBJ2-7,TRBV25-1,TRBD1,CASSSVGQGLVDYEQYF
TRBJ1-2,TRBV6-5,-,CASTPGGWGDIGYTF
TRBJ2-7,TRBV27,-,CASSLLGADEQYF
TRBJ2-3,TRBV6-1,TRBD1,CASSTTGQGTDTQYF
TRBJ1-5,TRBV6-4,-,CASSDSGRAPRTDSNQPQHF
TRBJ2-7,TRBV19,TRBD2,CASIQREAPNHLCEQYF
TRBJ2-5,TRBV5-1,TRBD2,CASSLLGTHGRETQYF
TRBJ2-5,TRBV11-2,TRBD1,CASRGTGTFRGTQYF
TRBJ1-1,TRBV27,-,CASSLKELRINMNTEAFF